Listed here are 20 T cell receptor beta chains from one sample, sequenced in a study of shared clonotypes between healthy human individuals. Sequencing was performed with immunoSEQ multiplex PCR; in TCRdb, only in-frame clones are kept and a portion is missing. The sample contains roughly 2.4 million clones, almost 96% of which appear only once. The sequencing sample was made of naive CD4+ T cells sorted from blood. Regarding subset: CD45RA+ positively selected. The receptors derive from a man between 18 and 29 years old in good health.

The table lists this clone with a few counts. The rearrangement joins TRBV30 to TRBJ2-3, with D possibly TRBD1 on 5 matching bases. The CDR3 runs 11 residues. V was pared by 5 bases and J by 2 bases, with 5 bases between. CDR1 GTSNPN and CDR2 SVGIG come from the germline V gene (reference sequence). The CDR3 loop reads CAWGATDTQYF. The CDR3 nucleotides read TGTGCCTGGGGGGCCACAGATACGCAGTATTTT.

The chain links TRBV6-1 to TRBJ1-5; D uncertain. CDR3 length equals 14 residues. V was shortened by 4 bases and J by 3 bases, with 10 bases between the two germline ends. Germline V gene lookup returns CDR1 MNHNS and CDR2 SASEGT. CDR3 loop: CASSVVGSNQPQHF. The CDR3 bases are TGTGCCAGCAGTGTGGTAGGGTCCAATCAGCCCCAGCATTTT.

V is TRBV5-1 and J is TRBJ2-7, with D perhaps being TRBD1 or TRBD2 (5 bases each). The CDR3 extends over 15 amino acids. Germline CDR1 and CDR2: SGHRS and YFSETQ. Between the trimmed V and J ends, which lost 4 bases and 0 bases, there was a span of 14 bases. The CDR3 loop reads CASSGGYSPSYEQYF. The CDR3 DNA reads TGCGCCAGCAGCGGGGGTTACAGTCCCTCCTACGAGCAGTACTTC.

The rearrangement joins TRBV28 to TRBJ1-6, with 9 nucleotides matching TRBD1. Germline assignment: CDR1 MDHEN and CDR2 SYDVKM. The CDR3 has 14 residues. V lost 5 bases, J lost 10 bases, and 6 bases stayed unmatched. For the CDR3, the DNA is TGTGCCAGCAGTCTAGAAGACAGGGGGTCACCCCTCCACTTT. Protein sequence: CASSLEDRGSPLHF.

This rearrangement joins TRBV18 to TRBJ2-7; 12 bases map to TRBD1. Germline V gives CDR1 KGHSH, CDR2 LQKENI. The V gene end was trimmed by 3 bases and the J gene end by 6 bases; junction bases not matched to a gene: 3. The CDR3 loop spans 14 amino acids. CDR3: CASSPGTGGLEQYF. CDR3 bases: TGTGCCAGCTCACCGGGGACAGGGGGCCTCGAGCAGTACTTC.

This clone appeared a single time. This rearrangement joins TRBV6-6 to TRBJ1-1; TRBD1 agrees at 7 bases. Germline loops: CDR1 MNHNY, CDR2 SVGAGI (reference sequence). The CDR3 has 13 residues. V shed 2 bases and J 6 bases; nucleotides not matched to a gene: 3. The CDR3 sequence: CASSYGGQAEAFF. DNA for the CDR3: TGTGCCAGCAGTTACGGAGGACAGGCTGAAGCTTTCTTT.

For the CDR3, the DNA is TGTGCCAGCAGTCCTGGGAGGGGGCTTAATTCACCCCTCCACTTT. Protein sequence: CASSPGRGLNSPLHF. This chain connects TRBV6-6 to TRBJ1-6, with TRBD1 matching 7 bases. V lost 5 bases to trimming and J lost 6 bases; unmatched junction nucleotides: 7. Germline V gives CDR1 MNHNY, CDR2 SVGAGI (reference sequence). CDR3 length: 15 residues.

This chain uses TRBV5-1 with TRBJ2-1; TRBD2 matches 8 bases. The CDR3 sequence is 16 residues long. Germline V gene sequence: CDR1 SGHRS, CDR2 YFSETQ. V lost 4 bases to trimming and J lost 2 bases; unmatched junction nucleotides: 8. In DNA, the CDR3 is TGCGCCAGCAGCCCAGGGACGGGAGGGCCCTACAATGAGCAGTTCTTC. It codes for CASSPGTGGPYNEQFF.

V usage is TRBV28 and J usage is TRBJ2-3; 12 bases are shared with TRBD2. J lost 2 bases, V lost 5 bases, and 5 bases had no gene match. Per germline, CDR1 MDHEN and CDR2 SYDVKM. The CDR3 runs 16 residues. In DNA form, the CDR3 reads TGTGCCAGCAGTACAGGACTAGCGGGGTACACAGATACGCAGTATTTT. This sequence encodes CASSTGLAGYTDTQYF.

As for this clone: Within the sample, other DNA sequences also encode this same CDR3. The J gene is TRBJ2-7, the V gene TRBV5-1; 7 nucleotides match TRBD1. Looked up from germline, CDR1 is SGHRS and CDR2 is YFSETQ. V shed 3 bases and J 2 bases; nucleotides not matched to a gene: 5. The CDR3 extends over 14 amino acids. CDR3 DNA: TGCGCCAGCAGCTCCGGACAGGTTCCCTACGAGCAGTACTTC. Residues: CASSSGQVPYEQYF.

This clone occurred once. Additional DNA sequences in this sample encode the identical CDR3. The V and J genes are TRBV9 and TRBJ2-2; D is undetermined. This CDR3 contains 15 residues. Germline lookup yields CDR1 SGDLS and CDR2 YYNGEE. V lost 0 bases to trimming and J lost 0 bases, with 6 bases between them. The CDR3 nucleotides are TGTGCCAGCAGCGTAGAAGGATCGAACACCGGGGAGCTGTTTTTT. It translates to CASSVEGSNTGELFF.

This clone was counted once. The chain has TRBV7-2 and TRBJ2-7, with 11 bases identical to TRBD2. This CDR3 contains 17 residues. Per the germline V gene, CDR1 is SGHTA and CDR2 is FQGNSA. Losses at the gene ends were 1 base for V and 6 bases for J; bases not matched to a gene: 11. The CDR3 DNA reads TGTGCCAGCAGCTTAGTCAGGCCACTAGCGGGAGTCACCGAGCAGTACTTC. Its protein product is CASSLVRPLAGVTEQYF.

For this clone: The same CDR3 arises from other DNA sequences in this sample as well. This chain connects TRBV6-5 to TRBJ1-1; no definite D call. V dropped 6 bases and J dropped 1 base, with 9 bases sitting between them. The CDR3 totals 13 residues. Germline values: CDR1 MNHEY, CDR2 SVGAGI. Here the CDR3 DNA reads TGTGCCAGCAGCTATATCGGGAACACTGAAGCTTTCTTT. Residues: CASSYIGNTEAFF.

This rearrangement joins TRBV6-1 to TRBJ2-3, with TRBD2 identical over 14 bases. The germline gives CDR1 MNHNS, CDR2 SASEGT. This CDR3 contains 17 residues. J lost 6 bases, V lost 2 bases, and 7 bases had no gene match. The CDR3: CASSERLTSGGADTQYF. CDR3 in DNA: TGTGCCAGCAGTGAACGTTTGACTAGCGGGGGGGCGGATACGCAGTATTTT.

CDR3 nucleotide sequence: TGCGCCAGCAGCTTGTTTCCGGGGCAAGCCTACGAGCAGTACTTC. This sequence encodes CASSLFPGQAYEQYF. The V and J genes are TRBV5-1 and TRBJ2-7, with D possibly called TRBD1 or TRBD2 (5 bases each). The germline V and J ends were trimmed by 1 base and 2 bases, with 13 bases remaining between them. Germline assignment: CDR1 SGHRS and CDR2 YFSETQ. CDR3 length equals 15 residues.

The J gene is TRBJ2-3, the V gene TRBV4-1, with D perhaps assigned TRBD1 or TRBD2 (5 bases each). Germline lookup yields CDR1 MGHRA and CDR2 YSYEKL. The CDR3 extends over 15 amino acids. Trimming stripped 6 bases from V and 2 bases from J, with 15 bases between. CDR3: CASRSRGPITDTQYF. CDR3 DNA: TGCGCCAGCAGATCGAGGGGTCCGATCACAGATACGCAGTATTTT.

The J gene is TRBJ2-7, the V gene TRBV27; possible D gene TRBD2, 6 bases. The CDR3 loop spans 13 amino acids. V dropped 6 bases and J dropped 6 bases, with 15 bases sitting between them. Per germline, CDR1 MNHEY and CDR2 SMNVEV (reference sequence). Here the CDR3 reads CASSLGTAGEQYF. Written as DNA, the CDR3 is TGTGCCAGCAGCCTCGGGACTGCCGGCGAGCAGTACTTC.

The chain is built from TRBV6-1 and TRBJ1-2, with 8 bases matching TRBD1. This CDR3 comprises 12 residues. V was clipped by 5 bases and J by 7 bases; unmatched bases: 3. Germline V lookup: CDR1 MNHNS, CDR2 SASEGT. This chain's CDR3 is CASSWTGSGYTF. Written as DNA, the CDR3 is TGTGCCAGCAGTTGGACAGGGAGTGGCTACACCTTC.

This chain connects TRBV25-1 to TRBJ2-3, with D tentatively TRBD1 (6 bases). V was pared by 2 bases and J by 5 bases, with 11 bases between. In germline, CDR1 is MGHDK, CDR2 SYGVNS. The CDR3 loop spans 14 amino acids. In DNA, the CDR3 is TGTGCCAGCAGTGAAGTCCAGGGGCTAGATACGCAGTATTTT. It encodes CASSEVQGLDTQYF.

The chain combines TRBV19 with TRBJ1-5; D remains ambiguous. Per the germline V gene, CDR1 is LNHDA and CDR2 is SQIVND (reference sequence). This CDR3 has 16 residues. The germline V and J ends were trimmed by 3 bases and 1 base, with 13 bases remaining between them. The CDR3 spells CASSIPQSRSNQPQHF. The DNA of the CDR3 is TGTGCCAGTAGTATCCCCCAGTCAAGAAGCAATCAGCCCCAGCATTTT.